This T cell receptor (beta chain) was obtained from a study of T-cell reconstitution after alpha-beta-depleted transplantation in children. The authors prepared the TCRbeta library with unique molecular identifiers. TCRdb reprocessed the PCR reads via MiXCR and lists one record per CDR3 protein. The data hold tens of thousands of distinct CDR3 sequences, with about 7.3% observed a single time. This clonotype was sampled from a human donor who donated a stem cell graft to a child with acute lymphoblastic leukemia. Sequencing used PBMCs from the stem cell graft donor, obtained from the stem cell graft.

This CDR3 reads CASSSNSGVNSPLHF. In DNA, the CDR3 is TGCGCCAGCAGCTCAAACAGCGGGGTAAATTCACCCCTCCACTTT. The gene calls are TRBV5-1 and TRBJ1-6; D gene unclear. The CDR3 covers 15 residues. Looked up from germline, CDR1 is SGHRS and CDR2 is YFSETQ. With 3 bases removed from V and 7 bases from J, the gap between germline ends came to 14 bases.